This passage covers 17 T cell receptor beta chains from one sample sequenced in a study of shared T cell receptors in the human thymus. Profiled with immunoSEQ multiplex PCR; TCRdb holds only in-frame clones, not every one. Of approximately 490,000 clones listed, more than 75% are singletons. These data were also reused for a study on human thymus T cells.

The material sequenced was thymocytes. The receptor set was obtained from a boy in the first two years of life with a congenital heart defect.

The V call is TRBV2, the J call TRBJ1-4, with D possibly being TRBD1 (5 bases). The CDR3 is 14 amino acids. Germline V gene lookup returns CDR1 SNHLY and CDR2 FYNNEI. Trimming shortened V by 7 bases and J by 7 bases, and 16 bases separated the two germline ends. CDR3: CASTAQVRPEKLFF. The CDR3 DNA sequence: TGTGCCAGCACGGCACAGGTACGCCCTGAAAAACTGTTTTTT.

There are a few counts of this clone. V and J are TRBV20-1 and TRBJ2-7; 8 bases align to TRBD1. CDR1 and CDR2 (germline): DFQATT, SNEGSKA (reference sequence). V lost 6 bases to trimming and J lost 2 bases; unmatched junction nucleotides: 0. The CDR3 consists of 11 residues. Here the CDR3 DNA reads TGCAGTGCGGGACAGGCCTACGAGCAGTACTTC. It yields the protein CSAGQAYEQYF.

The CDR3 sequence: CATSSAAGGFSYGYTF. CDR3 in DNA: TGTGCCACCAGCAGTGCAGCAGGGGGCTTTTCCTATGGCTACACCTTC. The rearrangement uses TRBV15 and TRBJ1-2; TRBD1 matches 8 bases. The CDR3 spans 16 residues. The V gene end was trimmed by 3 bases and the J gene end by 4 bases; junction bases not matched to a gene: 10. CDR1 LNHNV and CDR2 YYDKDF come from the germline V gene (reference sequence).

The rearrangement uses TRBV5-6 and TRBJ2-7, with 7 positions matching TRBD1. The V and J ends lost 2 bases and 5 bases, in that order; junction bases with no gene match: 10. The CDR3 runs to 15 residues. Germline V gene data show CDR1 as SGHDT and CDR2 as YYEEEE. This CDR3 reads CASSLLQGKAHEQYF. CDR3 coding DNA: TGTGCCAGCAGCTTACTACAGGGGAAAGCACACGAGCAGTACTTC.

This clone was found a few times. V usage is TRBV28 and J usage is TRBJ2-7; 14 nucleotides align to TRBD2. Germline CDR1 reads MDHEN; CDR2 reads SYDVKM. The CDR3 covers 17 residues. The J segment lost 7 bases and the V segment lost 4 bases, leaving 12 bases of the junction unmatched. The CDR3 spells CASSSTGTSGRVWEQYF. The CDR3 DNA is TGTGCCAGCAGTTCCACCGGGACTAGCGGGAGAGTGTGGGAGCAGTACTTC. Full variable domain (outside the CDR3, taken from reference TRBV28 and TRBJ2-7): DVKVTQSSRYLVKRTGEKVFLECVQDMDHENMFWYRQDPGLGLRLIYFSYDVKMKEKGDIPEGYSVSREKKERFSLILESASTNQTSMYLCASSSTGTSGRVWEQYFGPGTRLTVT.

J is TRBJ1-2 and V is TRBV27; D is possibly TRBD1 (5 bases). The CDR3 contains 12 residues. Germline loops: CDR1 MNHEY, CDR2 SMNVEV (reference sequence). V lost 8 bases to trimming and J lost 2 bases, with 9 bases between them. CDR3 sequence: CASHGGNYGYTF. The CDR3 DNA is TGTGCCAGCCACGGGGGGAACTATGGCTACACCTTC.

CDR3 in amino acids: CASSPLGNTEAFF. As DNA, the CDR3 is TGTGCCAGCAGCCCACTTGGGAACACTGAAGCTTTCTTT. The rearrangement links TRBV7-9 to TRBJ1-1; D call uncertain. The CDR3 is 13 residues long. The V end lost 5 bases, the J end lost 1 base, and 8 bases lay between the germline ends. CDR1 is SEHNR and CDR2 is FQNEAQ in the germline V gene (reference sequence).

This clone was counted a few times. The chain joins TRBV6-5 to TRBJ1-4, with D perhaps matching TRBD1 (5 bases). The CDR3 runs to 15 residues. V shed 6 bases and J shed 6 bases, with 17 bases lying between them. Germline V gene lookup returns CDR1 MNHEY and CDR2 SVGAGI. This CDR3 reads CASSPHRPGYEKLFF. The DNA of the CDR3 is TGTGCCAGCAGCCCCCACAGGCCGGGTTATGAAAAACTGTTTTTT.

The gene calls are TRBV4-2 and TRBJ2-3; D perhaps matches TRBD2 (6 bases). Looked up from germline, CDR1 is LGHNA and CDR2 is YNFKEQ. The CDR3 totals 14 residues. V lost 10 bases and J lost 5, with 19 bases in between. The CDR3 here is CAIYGGVRGDTQYF. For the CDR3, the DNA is TGTGCCATCTACGGCGGGGTCCGCGGAGATACGCAGTATTTT.

Here the CDR3 reads CASSRSEGEGPKNIQYF. CDR3 DNA: TGCGCCAGCAGCCGATCGGAGGGAGAGGGTCCCAAAAACATTCAGTACTTC. The chain has TRBV10-1 and TRBJ2-4; a weak D match, TRBD2 (6 bases). CDR1 is WNHNN and CDR2 is SYGVQD in the germline V gene (reference sequence). With 6 bases removed from V and 2 bases from J, the gap between germline ends came to 20 bases. The CDR3 consists of 17 residues.

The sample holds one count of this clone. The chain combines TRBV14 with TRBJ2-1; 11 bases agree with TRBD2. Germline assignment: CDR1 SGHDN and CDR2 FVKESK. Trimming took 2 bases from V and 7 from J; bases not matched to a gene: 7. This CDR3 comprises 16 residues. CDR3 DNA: TGTGCCAGCAGCCAAATAGCGGGAGGGCCCCAAAATGAGCAGTTCTTC. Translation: CASSQIAGGPQNEQFF.

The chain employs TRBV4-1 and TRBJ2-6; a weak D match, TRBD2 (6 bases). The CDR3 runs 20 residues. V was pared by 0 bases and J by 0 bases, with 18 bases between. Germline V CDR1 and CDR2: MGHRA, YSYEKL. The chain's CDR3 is CASSQELIEGRYSGANVLTF. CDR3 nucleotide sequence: TGCGCCAGCAGCCAAGAACTAATTGAAGGGAGGTACTCTGGGGCCAACGTCCTGACTTTC.

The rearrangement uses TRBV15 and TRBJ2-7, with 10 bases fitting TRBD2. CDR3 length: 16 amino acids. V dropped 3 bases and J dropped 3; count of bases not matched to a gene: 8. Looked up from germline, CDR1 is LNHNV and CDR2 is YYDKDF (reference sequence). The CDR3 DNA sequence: TGTGCCACCAGCAGGGGCGGAGCGGGAGGGGACTACGAGCAGTACTTC. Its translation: CATSRGGAGGDYEQYF. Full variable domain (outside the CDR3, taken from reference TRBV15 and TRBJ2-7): DAMVIQNPRYQVTQFGKPVTLSCSQTLNHNVMYWYQQKSSQAPKLLFHYYDKDFNNEADTPDNFQSRRPNTSFCFLDIRSPGLGDTAMYLCATSRGGAGGDYEQYFGPGTRLTVT.

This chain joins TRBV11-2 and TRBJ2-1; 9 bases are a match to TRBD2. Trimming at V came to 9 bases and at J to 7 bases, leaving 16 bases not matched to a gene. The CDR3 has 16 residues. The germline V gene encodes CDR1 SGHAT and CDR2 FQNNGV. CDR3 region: CASAFGGRSGRNEQFF. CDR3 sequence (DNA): TGTGCCAGTGCCTTCGGGGGGCGGAGCGGGAGGAATGAGCAGTTCTTC.

DNA of the CDR3: TGTGCCAGCAGTGCCCGACAGGGAGAGGGGCCTAATGAAAAACTGTTTTTT. It translates to CASSARQGEGPNEKLFF. V gene TRBV27 combines with J gene TRBJ1-4; TRBD1 agrees at 7 bases. The CDR3 is 17 amino acids. From germline, CDR1 is MNHEY and CDR2 SMNVEV (reference sequence). V lost 5 bases, J lost 3 bases, and 12 bases stayed unmatched.

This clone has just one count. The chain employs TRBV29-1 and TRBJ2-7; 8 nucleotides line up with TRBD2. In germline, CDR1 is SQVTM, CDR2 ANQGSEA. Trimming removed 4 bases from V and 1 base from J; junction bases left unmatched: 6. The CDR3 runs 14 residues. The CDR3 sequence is CSVVPGTRSYEQYF. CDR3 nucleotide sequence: TGCAGCGTTGTCCCTGGGACTAGATCCTACGAGCAGTACTTC.

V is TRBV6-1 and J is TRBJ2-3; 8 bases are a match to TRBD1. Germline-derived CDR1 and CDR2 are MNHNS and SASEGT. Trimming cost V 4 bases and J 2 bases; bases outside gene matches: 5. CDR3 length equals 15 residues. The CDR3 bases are TGTGCCAGCAGTGCCCCGGGACAGGTCACAGATACGCAGTATTTT. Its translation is CASSAPGQVTDTQYF.